Listed here are 15 T cell receptor beta chains from one sample, sequenced in a study of blood T cell repertoires in COVID-19 (dated by TCRdb to between 2020 and 2021). Libraries were built with the immunoSEQ multiplex PCR assay. Entries here come from immuneACCESS through TCRdb and include only in-frame sequences with V and J called. Some clones fail to appear in such tables; in the studies checked, an unresolved V gene covers under half of the shortfall, and the cause of the remainder is unknown. The sample table contains about 490,000 clones; only one count was recorded for 70% to 90% of them. The top ten clones comprise approximately 3.4% of the sample. The specimen was peripheral blood. All receptors come from a human donor in a cohort sampled during active COVID-19.

The J gene is TRBJ2-3, the V gene TRBV5-1, with D possibly matching TRBD2 (5 bases). The V and J ends lost 7 bases and 7 bases respectively, with 13 bases between them. Germline values: CDR1 SGHRS, CDR2 YFSETQ. The CDR3 is 12 residues long. The CDR3 nucleotides are TGCGCCAGCTCCCATGGGGAGTATACGCAGTATTTT. Amino acid sequence: CASSHGEYTQYF.

This clone was detected once. The gene calls are TRBV4-1 and TRBJ2-3, with a weak D call TRBD2 (5 bases). Per the germline V gene, CDR1 is MGHRA and CDR2 is YSYEKL. Trimming removed 2 bases at V and 6 bases at J, with 12 bases between. The CDR3 is 14 amino acids. CDR3 sequence: CASSQPKRGDTQYF. In DNA form, the CDR3 reads TGCGCCAGCAGCCAACCCAAACGAGGGGATACGCAGTATTTT.

For the CDR3, the DNA is TGCGCCAGTAGGAGGACAGGGGAGAGGAATTCACCCCTCCACTTT. As protein: CASRRTGERNSPLHF. This sequence joins TRBV10-2 and TRBJ1-6; TRBD1 matches at 9 bases. The CDR3 contains 15 residues. Germline V CDR1 and CDR2: WSHSY, SAAADI. With V trimmed by 9 bases and J by 7 bases, 10 bases remained unmatched.

The chain carries TRBV3-1 (or the pseudogene TRBV3-2) and TRBJ1-2, with D maybe TRBD1 (6 bases). The CDR3 extends over 14 amino acids. The V gene's germline CDR1 is LGHDT and CDR2 YNNKEL (reference sequence). The V end lost 2 bases, the J end lost 6 bases, and 13 bases lay between the germline ends. The CDR3 bases are TGTGCCAGCAGCCAATTTCGGGGGGACAATGGCTACACCTTC. The encoded protein is CASSQFRGDNGYTF.

The chain recombines TRBV30 with TRBJ2-3, with D hard to call. V was shortened by 2 bases and J by 0 bases, with 15 bases between the two germline ends. The germline V gene has CDR1 GTSNPN and CDR2 SVGIG (reference sequence). The CDR3 contains 16 residues. CDR3 region: CAWSQTSSLSTDTQYF. CDR3 coding DNA: TGTGCCTGGAGTCAGACGAGTAGCTTGAGCACAGATACGCAGTATTTT.

There are many counts of this clone. The genes are TRBV27 and TRBJ2-5; 7 nucleotides align to TRBD1. CDR1 is MNHEY, CDR2 SMNVEV, per germline (reference sequence). CDR3 length equals 15 residues. Germline trimming cut 6 bases from V and 2 bases from J; bases unmatched to any gene: 9. The chain's CDR3 is CASSSGTDTQETQYF. CDR3 bases: TGTGCCAGCAGCTCCGGGACAGACACACAAGAGACCCAGTACTTC.

CDR3 in amino acids: CASSPLGSGQPQHF. As DNA, the CDR3 is TGTGCCAGCTCACCGCTGGGCTCAGGGCAGCCCCAGCATTTT. The V and J genes are TRBV18 and TRBJ1-5, with D tentatively TRBD1 (5 bases). This CDR3 has 14 residues. V was clipped by 3 bases and J by 7 bases, with 13 bases between them. The V gene's germline CDR1 is KGHSH and CDR2 LQKENI.

The genes are TRBV9 and TRBJ1-2; 9 nucleotides agree with TRBD1. The V gene's germline CDR1 is SGDLS and CDR2 YYNGEE. V was pared by 4 bases and J by 5 bases, with 12 bases of the junction left unmatched. CDR3 length: 16 residues. The CDR3 sequence is CASSPRDRGLGYGYTF. Here the CDR3 DNA reads TGTGCCAGCAGCCCTCGTGACAGGGGGTTGGGGTATGGCTACACCTTC.

The chain joins TRBV27 to TRBJ2-1; 9 positions match TRBD1. This CDR3 contains 16 residues. The J segment lost 6 bases and the V segment lost 0 bases, leaving 6 bases of the junction unmatched. Germline CDR1 MNHEY, CDR2 SMNVEV (reference sequence). The CDR3 sequence is CASSLSAGQGPNEQFF. As DNA, the CDR3 is TGTGCCAGCAGTTTATCCGCGGGACAGGGCCCCAATGAGCAGTTCTTC.

The rearrangement uses TRBV11-3 and TRBJ2-2; 14 bases fit TRBD2. Germline lookup yields CDR1 SGHNT and CDR2 YENEEA. This CDR3 contains 17 residues. Unmatched junction bases numbered 8, after V lost 5 bases and J lost 6 bases. Here the CDR3 DNA reads TGTGCCAGCAGCCGAGGACTAGCGGGAGGTCTGGCCGGGGAGCTGTTTTTT. This encodes CASSRGLAGGLAGELFF.

The gene calls are TRBV27 and TRBJ2-7; D may be TRBD2 (6 bases). Trimming cost V 0 bases and J 0 bases, with 9 bases left between them. This CDR3 has 15 amino acids. Per the germline V gene, CDR1 is MNHEY and CDR2 is SMNVEV (reference sequence). For the CDR3, the DNA is TGTGCCAGCAGTTTATCTTCCGGGAGCTCCTACGAGCAGTACTTC. This gives the protein CASSLSSGSSYEQYF.

The genes are TRBV30 and TRBJ2-7, with a tentative D call TRBD1 (7 bases). Germline-derived CDR1 and CDR2 are GTSNPN and SVGIG (reference sequence). The V gene lost 3 bases and the J gene lost 3 bases, with 12 bases spanning the gap. The CDR3 has 13 amino acids. CDR3 nucleotides: TGTGCCTGGAGCGCGGGACAGCGCTACGAGCAGTACTTC. It translates to CAWSAGQRYEQYF. Based on the CDR3 plus reference TRBV30 and TRBJ2-7, the full variable domain is SQTIHQWPATLVQPVGSPLSLECTVEGTSNPNLYWYRQAAGRGLQLLFYSVGIGQISSEVPQNLSASRPQDRQFILSSKKLLLSDSGFYLCAWSAGQRYEQYFGPGTRLTVT.

The chain links TRBV29-1 to TRBJ2-3; maybe TRBD2 (5 bases). This CDR3 is built from 16 residues. Germline lookup yields CDR1 SQVTM and CDR2 ANQGSEA. Trimming removed 7 bases at V and 0 bases at J, with 20 bases between. The CDR3 loop is CSGTAIGGGSTDTQYF. The CDR3 coding sequence is TGCAGCGGCACCGCAATCGGAGGCGGGAGCACAGATACGCAGTATTTT.

This rearrangement joins TRBV6-1 to TRBJ2-1, with 7 bases identical to TRBD1. CDR1 MNHNS and CDR2 SASEGT come from the germline V gene. V was clipped by 2 bases and J by 0 bases; unmatched bases: 1. This CDR3 contains 15 residues. The CDR3 coding sequence is TGTGCCAGCAGTGAAAGGGACAGCTCCTACAATGAGCAGTTCTTC. Its protein is CASSERDSSYNEQFF.

V and J are TRBV19 and TRBJ2-3; TRBD2 agrees at 9 bases. The CDR3 extends over 19 amino acids. V lost 3 bases, J lost 4 bases, and 17 bases stayed unmatched. The germline gives CDR1 LNHDA, CDR2 SQIVND (reference sequence). The CDR3 DNA follows: TGTGCCAGTAGTATGATCGCCACGACTAGCGGTTCAGTGGCAGATACGCAGTATTTT. This translates into CASSMIATTSGSVADTQYF.